The entry that follows covers one T cell receptor beta chain sequence. Its antigen target is currently unknown. The junction departs from germline at one end; a sequencing error may be responsible. From a lookup of the germline V gene, CDR1 and CDR2 are KGHSH and LQKENI. The cysteine opens and the phenylalanine closes a CDR3 of 13 amino acids. The CDR3 DNA has 39 bases and is translated from base 1. The sample belongs to a study of T cell responses to AZD1222 COVID-19 vaccine (dated by TCRdb to about 2021). Study-level background: A total of approximately 250 trial participants underwent TCR sequencing, of whom about 200 had received two doses of AZD1222 and around 25 had received two doses of the MenACWY control vaccine. Trial participants were enrolled by age into subgroups of 18-55, 56-69 and 70-plus years, and around 150, 29 and 61 TCR-sequenced participants, respectively, were included in these subgroups. What the research found in general, with its limitations: Conclusions about previously exposed vaccinees were limited because only six or seven AZD1222 recipients were SARS-CoV-2 seropositive at baseline. Most participants were white British and females outnumbered males, and the authors suggested that clonal diversity may have been underestimated. After two AZD1222 doses, spike-specific TCR breadth and depth were significantly higher than at day 0 and than in MenACWY recipients. Reportedly, almost half of the unique spike-specific TCRs recognized epitopes lying outside the regions that are mutated in the B.1.351 and B.1.1.7 variants. Vaccine-associated CD4 TCRs spanned the whole spike protein, with dominant responses in regions 160-218 and 743-854. Because no samples from the day 14 peak response were available, repertoires could be characterized only after the peak T cell response. The 56-69-year group was small, and its depth increase did not reach significance, likely because of low power.

The CDR3 regions of human TCRbeta chains were analyzed by immunosequencing. On the authors' methods: Repertoire TCRs were matched against a reference library of SARS-CoV-2-specific TCRs generated with the MIRA antigen-specificity platform. Breadth was defined as the fraction of unique TCRs that were SARS-CoV-2-associated, and depth was defined as the fraction of total T cells that were SARS-CoV-2-associated. Each spike-specific TCR was assigned to its reactive spike region and to a CD4 or CD8 class using the MIRA data. Log10-transformed breadth and depth values were compared by one-way ANOVA with Sidak's multiple comparisons tests. TCRdb holds this immuneACCESS table with in-frame rearrangements only. Some clones are missing; in checked studies, unresolved V genes explain under half, and the rest has no known cause. The DNA was the basis for D and trimming; V, J and clone size are from that table. This sample holds some 81,000 clones; approximately 85% were observed only once. Of the sample, more than 3% falls within the top ten clones.

The label giving this sample's time point can be read as: about 28 days (+/-7) after the second vaccine dose. AZD1222 recipients given second doses at about 4 weeks or at about 12 weeks were pooled, since spike-specific TCR depth and breadth were not found to differ between the two schedules. Samples from vaccinated people were obtained from the UK trials COV001 and COV002, which included a single-blind randomized controlled phase 2/3 trial of AZD1222 (ChAdOx1 nCoV-19) in healthy adults. For TCRbeta chain sequencing, PBMC samples from trial participants were taken at day 0 and at day 28 after the second dose.

Sequenced material: peripheral blood, taken 28 days after the second AZD1222 dose. The TCR originated in an adult who received the AZD1222 COVID-19 vaccine. The chain was built from TRBV18 and TRBJ1-1; TRBD1 agrees with 7 junctional bases. At the DNA level, the sequence is TGTGCCAGCTCACTATCCGGGACAGCTGATGCTTTCTTT. Translated, it gives CASSLSGTADAFF.